One sample yielded the 4 T cell receptor beta chains listed below, sequenced in a study of blood T cell repertoires in COVID-19. The data were produced by immunoSEQ multiplex PCR, yet TCRdb's version contains in-frame clones alone and is incomplete. The sample includes over 250,000 clones, about 83% of them seen just once. The sequencing input was peripheral blood. The receptors stem from a woman in her forties or fifties who had recovered from COVID-19.

This sequence joins TRBV19 and TRBJ2-3, with 8 bases fitting TRBD1. The germline V gene has CDR1 LNHDA and CDR2 SQIVND (reference sequence). The CDR3 is 14 residues long. The J segment lost 1 base and the V segment lost 8 bases, leaving 5 bases of the junction unmatched. DNA for the CDR3: TGTGCCAGTGACCAGGGGGCCCGCACAGATACGCAGTATTTT. Residues: CASDQGARTDTQYF.

The gene calls are TRBV4-1 and TRBJ2-3; D may be TRBD1 (5 bases). From germline, CDR1 is MGHRA and CDR2 YSYEKL. V lost 0 bases and J lost 4, with 14 bases in between. There are 16 residues in the CDR3. The CDR3, as DNA: TGCGCCAGCAGCCAAGACCAGGGAAAGTCGGCAGATACGCAGTATTTT. Its protein is CASSQDQGKSADTQYF.

V is TRBV10-3 and J is TRBJ1-1; D possibly corresponds to TRBD1 (5 bases). The V end was cut by 6 bases, the J end by 6 bases, with 14 bases between. Germline V gene data show CDR1 as ENHRY and CDR2 as SYGVKD. The CDR3 consists of 13 residues. CDR3 in DNA: TGTGCCATCAGCCAGACAGATCCGGCTGAAGCTTTCTTT. Amino acids: CAISQTDPAEAFF.

The count of this clone is one. This sequence joins TRBV19 and TRBJ1-5; D remains unclear. CDR3 size: 15 residues. Germline V CDR1 and CDR2: LNHDA, SQIVND (reference sequence). V was pared by 4 bases and J by 0 bases, with 10 bases between. DNA of the CDR3: TGTGCCAGTAGTAAGATTCACAGTAGCAATCAGCCCCAGCATTTT. As protein: CASSKIHSSNQPQHF.